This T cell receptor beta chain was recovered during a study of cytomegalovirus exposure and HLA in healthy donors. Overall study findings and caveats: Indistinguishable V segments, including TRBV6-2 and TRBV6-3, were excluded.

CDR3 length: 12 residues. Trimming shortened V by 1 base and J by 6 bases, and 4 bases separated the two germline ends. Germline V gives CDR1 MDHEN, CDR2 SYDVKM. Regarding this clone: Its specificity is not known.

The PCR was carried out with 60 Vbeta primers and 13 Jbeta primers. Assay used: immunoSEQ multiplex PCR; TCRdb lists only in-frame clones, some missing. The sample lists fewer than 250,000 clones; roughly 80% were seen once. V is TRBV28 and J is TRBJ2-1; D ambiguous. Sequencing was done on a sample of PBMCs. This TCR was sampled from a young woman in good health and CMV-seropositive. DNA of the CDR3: TGTGCCAGCAGTTTATTCCGCAATGAGCAGTTCTTC. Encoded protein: CASSLFRNEQFF.